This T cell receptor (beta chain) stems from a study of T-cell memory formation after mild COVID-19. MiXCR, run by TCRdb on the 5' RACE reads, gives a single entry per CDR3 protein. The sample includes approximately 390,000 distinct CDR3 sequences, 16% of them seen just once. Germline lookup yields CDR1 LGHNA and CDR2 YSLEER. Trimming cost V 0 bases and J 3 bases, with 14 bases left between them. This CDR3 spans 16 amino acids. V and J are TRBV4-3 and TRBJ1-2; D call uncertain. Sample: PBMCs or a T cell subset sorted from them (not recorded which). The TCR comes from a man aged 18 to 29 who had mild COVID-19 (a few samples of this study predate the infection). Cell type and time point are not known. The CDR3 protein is CASSQERDRRHYGYTF. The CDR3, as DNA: TGCGCCAGCAGCCAAGAAAGGGATCGTAGGCACTATGGCTACACCTTC.